Sequencing of this T cell receptor (beta chain) was carried out in a study of T cell responses to AZD1222 COVID-19 vaccine. Study-wide background: Pooled in the analysis were second doses at about 4 or about 12 weeks.

Sequencing was performed with immunoSEQ multiplex PCR; in TCRdb, only in-frame clones are kept and a portion is missing. This sample has 80,000 to 100,000 clones; about 88% occur once, and the top ten carry roughly 15%. V lost 4 bases and J 1 base, leaving 6 bases between the germline ends. This CDR3 has 13 amino acids. Germline V gene lookup returns CDR1 SEHNR and CDR2 FQNEAQ (reference sequence). A remark on this clone: The antigen is unknown.

Regarding the study as a whole: Vaccine-associated CD4 TCRs ranged over spike, dominating at 160-218 and 743-854. Recipients of AZD1222 seropositive at baseline numbered only 5 or 6.

The TCR comes from an adult in good health. The rearrangement joins TRBV7-9 to TRBJ2-3; TRBD2 might be the D (6 bases). The sequencing used peripheral blood, collected on day 0 of AZD1222 vaccination. The CDR3 is CASSSSGTDTQYF. Here the CDR3 DNA reads TGTGCCAGCAGCTCTAGCGGCACAGATACGCAGTATTTT.